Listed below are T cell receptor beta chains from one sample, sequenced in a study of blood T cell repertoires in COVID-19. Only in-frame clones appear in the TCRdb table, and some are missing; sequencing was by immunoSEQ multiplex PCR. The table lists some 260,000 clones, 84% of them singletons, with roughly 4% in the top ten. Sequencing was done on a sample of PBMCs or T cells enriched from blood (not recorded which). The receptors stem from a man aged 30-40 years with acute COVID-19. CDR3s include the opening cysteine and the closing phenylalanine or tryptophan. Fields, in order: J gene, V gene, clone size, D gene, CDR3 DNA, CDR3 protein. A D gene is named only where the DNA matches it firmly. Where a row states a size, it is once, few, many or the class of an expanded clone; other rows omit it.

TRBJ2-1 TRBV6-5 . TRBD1 TGTGCCAGCAACCCAAGACAGGGGGCCTACAATGAGCAGTTCTTC CASNPRQGAYNEQFF
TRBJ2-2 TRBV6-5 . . TGTGCCAGCAGTTATGTGGACGAGGGCACCGGGGAGCTGTTTTTT CASSYVDEGTGELFF
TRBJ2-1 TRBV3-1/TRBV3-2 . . TGTGCCAGCAGCCCCCGGGTAGCGAATGAGCAGTTCTTC CASSPRVANEQFF
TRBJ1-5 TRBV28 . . TGTGCCAGCAGCTACAGGTTGGAGGGAAGCAATCAGCCCCAGCATTTT CASSYRLEGSNQPQHF
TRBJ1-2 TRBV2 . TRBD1 TGTGCCGGAACCGACAGGGGGACAAGCTATGGCTACACCTTC CAGTDRGTSYGYTF
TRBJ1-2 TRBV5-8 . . TGTGCCAGCAGCTTGGAGCTAAGGAGCCCGAACTCCTATGGCTACACCTTC CASSLELRSPNSYGYTF
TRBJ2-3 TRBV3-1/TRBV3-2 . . TGTGCCAGCAGCCAAGAGGGGGCAAATACGCAGTATTTT CASSQEGANTQYF
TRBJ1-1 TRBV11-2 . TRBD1 TGTGCCAGCAGCTTAGCCGGGACAGCGAATGAAGCTTTCTTT CASSLAGTANEAFF
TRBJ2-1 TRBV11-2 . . TGTGCCAGCAGCGGGCAATACAATGAGCAGTTCTTC CASSGQYNEQFF
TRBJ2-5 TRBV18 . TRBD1 TGTGCCAGCTCACCGCCCGGGACAGGGGTTGAGACCCAGTACTTC CASSPPGTGVETQYF
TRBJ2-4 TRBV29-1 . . TGCAGCGTTGCCCATAACAGGGAAGGACCCAACATTCAGTACTTC CSVAHNREGPNIQYF
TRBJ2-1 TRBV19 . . TGTGCCAGTAGTAGCGGCTTGAGCTCCTACAATGAGCAGTTCTTC CASSSGLSSYNEQFF
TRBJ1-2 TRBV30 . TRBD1 TGTGCCGAAACGGGACAGTCAATCTATGGCTACACCTTC CAETGQSIYGYTF
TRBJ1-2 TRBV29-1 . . TGCAGCGCCCCTGCCCCCAAGACTCTTGGCTACACCTTC CSAPAPKTLGYTF
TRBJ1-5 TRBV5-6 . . TGTGCCAGCAGCTTAGGGGGACCGAATAGCAATCAGCCCCAGCATTTT CASSLGGPNSNQPQHF
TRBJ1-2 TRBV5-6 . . TGTGCCAGCAGCCCTTGGGACATCTTTGGGGATGGCTACACCTTC CASSPWDIFGDGYTF
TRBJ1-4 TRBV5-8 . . TGTGCCAGCAGCTTGCTCGGCCCAGGGCGGCATGAAAAACTGTTTTTT CASSLLGPGRHEKLFF
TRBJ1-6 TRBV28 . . TGTGCCAGCAGTTCCTACGATCCCCTCCACTTT CASSSYDPLHF
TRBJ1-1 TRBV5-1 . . TGCGCCAGCAAAAGCCAGGGGATACGAACCAACACTGAAGCTTTCTTT CASKSQGIRTNTEAFF
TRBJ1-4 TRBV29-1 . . TGCAGCGTCTGTAGACAGTCAACTAATGAAAAACTGTTTTTT CSVCRQSTNEKLFF
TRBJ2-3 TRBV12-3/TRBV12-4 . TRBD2 TGTGCCAGCAGTAGACTAGCTTCGACGCAGTATTTT CASSRLASTQYF
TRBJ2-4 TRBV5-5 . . TGTGCCAGCAGCTTTCGTAGGGGGGGAGACATTCAGTACTTC CASSFRRGGDIQYF
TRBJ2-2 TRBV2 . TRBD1 TGTGCCAGCAGTGCGCGACAGGGGGTCCCCGGGGAGCTGTTTTTT CASSARQGVPGELFF
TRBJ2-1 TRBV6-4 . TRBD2 TGTGCCAGCACCTCTCAGGCGGGAGGGCCCTTCCATGAGCAGTTCTTC CASTSQAGGPFHEQFF
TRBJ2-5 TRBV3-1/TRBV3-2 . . TGTGCCAGCAGTTTCGTGGTGGCGGGTGTAGAGACCCAGTACTTC CASSFVVAGVETQYF
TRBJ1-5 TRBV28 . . TGTGCCAGCAGTTTGCGGGGGGCCGGCAATCAGCCCCAGCATTTT CASSLRGAGNQPQHF
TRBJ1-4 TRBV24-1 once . TGTGCCACCAGTGAAACAGGGCCCTTTGAAAAACTGTTTTTT CATSETGPFEKLFF
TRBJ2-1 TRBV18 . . TGTGCCAGCTCTCGCCTCGGGGGCTCCTACAATGAGCAGTTCTTC CASSRLGGSYNEQFF
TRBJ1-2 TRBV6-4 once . TGTGCCAGCAGTGACTCGCTAGGGAGCCTCTATGGCTACACCTTC CASSDSLGSLYGYTF
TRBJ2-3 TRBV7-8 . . TGTGCCAGCAGCGTGACAGCAGATACGCAGTATTTT CASSVTADTQYF
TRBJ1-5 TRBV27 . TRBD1 TGTGCCAGCAACCCGACAGGGGGGGAAGGTCAGCCCCAGCATTTT CASNPTGGEGQPQHF
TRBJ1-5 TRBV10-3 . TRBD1 TGTGCCACCGCACCCACAGGGGACAATCAGCCCCAGCATTTT CATAPTGDNQPQHF
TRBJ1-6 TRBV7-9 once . TGTGCCAGCAGTCTCGGGGGGAGCTCCTATAATTCACCCCTCCACTTT CASSLGGSSYNSPLHF
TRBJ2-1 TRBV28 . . TGTGCCAGCAGTTTATCTTATGAGCAGTTCTTC CASSLSYEQFF
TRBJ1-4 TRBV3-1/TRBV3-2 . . TGTGCCAGCAGCCAAGAATCGGCAGGGTATTTCGAAAAACTGTTTTTT CASSQESAGYFEKLFF
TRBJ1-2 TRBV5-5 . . TGTGCCAGCAGACCAGGTTCGGTCGACTATGGCTACACCTTC CASRPGSVDYGYTF
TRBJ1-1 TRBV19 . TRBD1 TGTGCCAGTAGTCCCCGGACAGGGCAAGCTTTCTTT CASSPRTGQAFF
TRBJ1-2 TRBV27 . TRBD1 TGTGCCAGCAGTTTATTGGGACAGGGGGGTGATGGCTACACCTTC CASSLLGQGGDGYTF
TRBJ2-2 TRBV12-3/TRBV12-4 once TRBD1 TGTGCCAGCAGGTACAGGGGAAGCGGGGAGCTGTTTTTT CASRYRGSGELFF
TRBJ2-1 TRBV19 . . TGTGCCAGTAATGCAGGATACAATGAGCAGTTCTTC CASNAGYNEQFF
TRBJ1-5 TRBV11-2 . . TGTGCCAGCAGCTTAGAAGCGGGATATCAGCCCCAGCATTTT CASSLEAGYQPQHF
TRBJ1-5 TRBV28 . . TGTGCCAGCCGGATGGGGGGAGAGGGACAGCCCCAGCATTTT CASRMGGEGQPQHF